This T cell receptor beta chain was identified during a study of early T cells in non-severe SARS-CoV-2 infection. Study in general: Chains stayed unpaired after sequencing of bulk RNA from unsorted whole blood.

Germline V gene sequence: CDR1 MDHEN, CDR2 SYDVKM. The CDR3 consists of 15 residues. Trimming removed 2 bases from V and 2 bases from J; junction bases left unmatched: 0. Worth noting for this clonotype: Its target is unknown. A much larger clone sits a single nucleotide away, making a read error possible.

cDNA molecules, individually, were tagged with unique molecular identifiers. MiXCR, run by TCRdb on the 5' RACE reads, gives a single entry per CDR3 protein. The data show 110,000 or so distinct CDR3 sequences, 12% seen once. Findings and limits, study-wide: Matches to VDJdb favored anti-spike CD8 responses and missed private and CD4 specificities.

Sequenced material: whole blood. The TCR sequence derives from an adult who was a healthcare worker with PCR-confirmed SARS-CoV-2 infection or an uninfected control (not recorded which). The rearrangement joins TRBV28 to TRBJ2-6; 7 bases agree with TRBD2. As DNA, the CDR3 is TGTGCCAGCAGTTTAGGGGGGGCTGGGGCCAACGTCCTGACTTTC. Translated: CASSLGGAGANVLTF.